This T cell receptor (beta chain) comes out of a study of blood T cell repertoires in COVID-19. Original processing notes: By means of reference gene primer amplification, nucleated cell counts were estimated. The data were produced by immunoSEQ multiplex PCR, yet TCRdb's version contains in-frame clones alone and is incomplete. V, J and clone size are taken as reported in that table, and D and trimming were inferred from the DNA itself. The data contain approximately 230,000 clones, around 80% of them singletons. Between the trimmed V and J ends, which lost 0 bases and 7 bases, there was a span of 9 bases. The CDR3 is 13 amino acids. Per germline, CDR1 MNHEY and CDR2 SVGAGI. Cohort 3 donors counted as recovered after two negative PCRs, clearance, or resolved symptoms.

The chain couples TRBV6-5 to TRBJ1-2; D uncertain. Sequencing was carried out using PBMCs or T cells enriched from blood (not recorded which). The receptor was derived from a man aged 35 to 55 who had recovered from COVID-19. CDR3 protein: CASSYSRSLGYTF. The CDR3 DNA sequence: TGTGCCAGCAGTTACTCGAGAAGTCTTGGCTACACCTTC.